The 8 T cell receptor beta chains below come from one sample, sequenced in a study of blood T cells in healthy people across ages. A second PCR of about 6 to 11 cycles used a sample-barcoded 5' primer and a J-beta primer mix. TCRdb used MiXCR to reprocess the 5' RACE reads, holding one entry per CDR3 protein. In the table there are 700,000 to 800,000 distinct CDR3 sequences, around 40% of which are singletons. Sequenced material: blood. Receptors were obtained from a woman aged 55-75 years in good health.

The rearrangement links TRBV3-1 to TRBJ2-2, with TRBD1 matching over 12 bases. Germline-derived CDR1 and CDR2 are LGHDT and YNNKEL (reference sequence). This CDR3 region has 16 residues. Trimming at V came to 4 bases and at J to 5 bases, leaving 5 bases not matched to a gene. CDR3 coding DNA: TGTGCCAGCAGCCGGGGACAGGGGGCTGGGACCGGGGAGCTGTTTTTT. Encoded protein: CASSRGQGAGTGELFF.

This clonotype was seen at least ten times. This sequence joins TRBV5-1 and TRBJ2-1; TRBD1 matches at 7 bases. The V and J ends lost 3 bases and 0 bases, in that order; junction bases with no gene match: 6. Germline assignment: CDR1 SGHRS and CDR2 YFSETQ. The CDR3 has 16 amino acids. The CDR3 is CASSWGQRSSYNEQFF. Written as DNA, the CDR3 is TGCGCCAGCAGCTGGGGACAGCGGAGCTCCTACAATGAGCAGTTCTTC.

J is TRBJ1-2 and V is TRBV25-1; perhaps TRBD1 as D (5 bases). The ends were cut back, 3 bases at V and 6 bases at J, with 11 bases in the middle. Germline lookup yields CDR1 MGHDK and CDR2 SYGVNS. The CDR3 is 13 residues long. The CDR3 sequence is CASSDARVNGYTF. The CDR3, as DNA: TGTGCCAGCAGTGATGCCAGGGTAAATGGCTACACCTTC.

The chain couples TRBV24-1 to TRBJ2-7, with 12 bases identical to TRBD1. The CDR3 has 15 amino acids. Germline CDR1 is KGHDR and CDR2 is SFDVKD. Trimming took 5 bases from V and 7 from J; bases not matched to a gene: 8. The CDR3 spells CATSGSGTGGNEQYF. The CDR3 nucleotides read TGTGCCACCAGTGGTTCCGGGACAGGGGGCAATGAGCAGTACTTC.

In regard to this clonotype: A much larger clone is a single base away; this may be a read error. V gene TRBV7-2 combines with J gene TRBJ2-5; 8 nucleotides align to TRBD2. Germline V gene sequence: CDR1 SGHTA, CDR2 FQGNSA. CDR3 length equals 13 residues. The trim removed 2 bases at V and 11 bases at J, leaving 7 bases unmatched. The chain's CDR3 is CASSLKGRGAQYF. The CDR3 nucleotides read TGTGCCAGCAGCTTAAAGGGGCGGGGGGCGCAGTACTTC.

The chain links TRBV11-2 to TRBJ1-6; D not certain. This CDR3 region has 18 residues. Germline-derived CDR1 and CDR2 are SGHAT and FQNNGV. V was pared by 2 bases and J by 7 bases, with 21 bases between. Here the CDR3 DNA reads TGTGCCAGCAGCTTACTGGTCGGCGGTTGGTCAGCGAATTCACCCCTCCACTTT. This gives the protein CASSLLVGGWSANSPLHF.

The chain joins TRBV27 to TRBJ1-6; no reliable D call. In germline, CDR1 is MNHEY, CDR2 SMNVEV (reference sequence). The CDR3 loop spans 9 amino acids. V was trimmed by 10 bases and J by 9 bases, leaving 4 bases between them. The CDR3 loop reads CATGSPLHF. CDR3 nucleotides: TGTGCCACAGGTTCACCCCTCCACTTT.

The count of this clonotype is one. CDR3 sequence: CASSLGWQPNTEAFF. The DNA of the CDR3 is TGTGCCAGCAGCTTAGGATGGCAGCCGAACACTGAAGCTTTCTTT. The chain couples TRBV7-9 to TRBJ1-1; no firm D call. CDR1 SEHNR and CDR2 FQNEAQ come from the germline V gene (reference sequence). The CDR3 totals 15 residues. The ends were cut back, 1 base at V and 1 base at J, with 10 bases in the middle.